The 17 T cell receptor beta chains below come from one sample, sequenced in a study of cytomegalovirus exposure and HLA in healthy donors. The study ran its PCR with 60 Vbeta and 13 Jbeta primers. Clones were read by immunoSEQ multiplex PCR, and TCRdb kept only the in-frame ones, dropping some. The data contain 270,000 or so clones, around 86% of them singletons. The specimen sequenced was PBMCs. These receptors originate from a man aged 35-49 years in good health and CMV-seropositive.

The chain uses TRBV4-2 and TRBJ2-4; D is undetermined. The CDR3 has 15 residues. The ends were cut back, 1 base at V and 6 bases at J, with 13 bases in the middle. Germline loops: CDR1 LGHNA, CDR2 YNFKEQ. The CDR3 sequence is CASSQGAAVGNIQYF. The CDR3 DNA sequence: TGTGCCAGCAGCCAAGGTGCGGCAGTAGGAAACATTCAGTACTTC.

The chain uses TRBV6-5 and TRBJ1-2; 8 positions match TRBD1. The CDR3 has 13 residues. Germline V gives CDR1 MNHEY, CDR2 SVGAGI. The V gene end was trimmed by 6 bases and the J gene end by 5 bases; junction bases not matched to a gene: 5. The CDR3 region is CASSRDRSYGYTF. CDR3 in DNA: TGTGCCAGCAGCCGGGACAGGAGTTATGGCTACACCTTC.

The rearrangement links TRBV7-9 to TRBJ1-2; no firm D call. The CDR3 has 12 amino acids. CDR1 and CDR2 (germline): SEHNR, FQNEAQ (reference sequence). V was trimmed by 4 bases and J by 6 bases, leaving 9 bases between them. CDR3: CASSSGGDGYTF. The CDR3 DNA reads as TGTGCCAGCAGCTCCGGAGGAGATGGCTACACCTTC.

This clone showed up just a few times. The chain is built from TRBV7-2 and TRBJ2-7; the match to TRBD2 covers 15 bases. From germline, CDR1 is SGHTA and CDR2 FQGNSA. Trimming cost V 5 bases and J 3 bases; bases outside gene matches: 2. This CDR3 region has 15 residues. The CDR3 loop is CASSQGLAGGYEQYF. In DNA, the CDR3 is TGTGCCAGCAGCCAGGGACTAGCGGGGGGCTACGAGCAGTACTTC.

The DNA for the CDR3 is TGTGCCAGCAGTCCGGTATTCCAGGGGAAGAGGGCCAAAAACATTCAGTACTTC. It is translated as CASSPVFQGKRAKNIQYF. The rearrangement uses TRBV27 and TRBJ2-4; D is perhaps TRBD1 (6 bases). CDR1 and CDR2 (germline): MNHEY, SMNVEV (reference sequence). There are 18 residues in the CDR3. V was clipped by 5 bases and J by 1 base, with 21 bases between them.

The chain joins TRBV6-5 to TRBJ1-4; tentative D call: TRBD1 (5 bases). This CDR3 has 15 residues. The V gene's germline CDR1 is MNHEY and CDR2 SVGAGI. V was clipped by 0 bases and J by 5 bases, with 10 bases between them. DNA of the CDR3: TGTGCCAGCAGTTACTCGGGGGGACCGAATGAAAAACTGTTTTTT. Protein product: CASSYSGGPNEKLFF.

This clone was picked up one time. CDR3 sequence: CASILTSGSSNEQFF. The CDR3 DNA is TGTGCCAGTATCCTCACTAGCGGGAGTTCCAATGAGCAGTTCTTC. V usage is TRBV19 and J usage is TRBJ2-1, with 11 bases matching TRBD2. V lost 7 bases and J lost 6; bases outside the gene matches: 8. The CDR3 is 15 residues long. From germline, CDR1 is LNHDA and CDR2 SQIVND (reference sequence).

The chain carries TRBV5-1 and TRBJ1-4; possibly TRBD1 for D (5 bases). V lost 2 bases and J 0 bases, leaving 8 bases between the germline ends. The CDR3 runs 15 residues. CDR1 is SGHRS, CDR2 YFSETQ, per germline. In nucleotides, the CDR3 is TGCGCCAGCAGCTTAGGGGATCCAACTAATGAAAAACTGTTTTTT. Its protein is CASSLGDPTNEKLFF.

This chain uses TRBV19 with TRBJ1-5, with a tentative D call TRBD1 (6 bases). This CDR3 spans 20 amino acids. Trimming took 0 bases from V and 1 from J, leaving 22 bases between them. Germline CDR1 and CDR2: LNHDA and SQIVND (reference sequence). CDR3: CASSIDRTDLGVFSNQPQHF. CDR3 bases: TGTGCCAGTAGTATAGATCGGACAGACCTTGGGGTCTTCAGCAATCAGCCCCAGCATTTT. The entire variable domain, with the rest obtained from reference TRBV19 and TRBJ1-5, is as follows: DGGITQSPKYLFRKEGQNVTLSCEQNLNHDAMYWYRQDPGQGLRLIYYSQIVNDFQKGDIAEGYSVSREKKESFPLTVTSAQKNPTAFYLCASSIDRTDLGVFSNQPQHFGDGTRLSIL.

The chain combines TRBV2 with TRBJ2-1; 8 nucleotides line up with TRBD2. V lost 3 bases and J lost 5; bases outside the gene matches: 6. CDR1 and CDR2 from the germline V gene are SNHLY and FYNNEI. CDR3 size: 15 residues. The CDR3 is CASSDGSGVHNEQFF. The CDR3 DNA follows: TGTGCCAGCAGTGACGGTAGCGGGGTACACAATGAGCAGTTCTTC. The full variable domain, rest sourced from reference TRBV2 and TRBJ2-1, is EPEVTQTPSHQVTQMGQEVILRCVPISNHLYFYWYRQILGQKVEFLVSFYNNEISEKSEIFDDQFSVERPDGSNFTLKIRSTKLEDSAMYFCASSDGSGVHNEQFFGPGTRLTVL.

The V call is TRBV4-1, the J call TRBJ1-5; 8 nucleotides match TRBD1. Germline V gene lookup returns CDR1 MGHRA and CDR2 YSYEKL. The V segment lost 4 bases and the J segment 2 bases; nucleotides outside the gene matches: 4. CDR3 length equals 15 residues. The CDR3 is CASSLDRGRNQPQHF. Here the CDR3 DNA reads TGCGCCAGCAGCCTAGACAGGGGTCGCAATCAGCCCCAGCATTTT.

The chain couples TRBV28 to TRBJ1-1; no reliable D call. The V gene's germline CDR1 is MDHEN and CDR2 SYDVKM. The CDR3 sequence is 12 residues long. The V gene lost 2 bases and the J gene lost 6 bases, with 7 bases spanning the gap. The CDR3 nucleotides are TGTGCCAGCAGTTTAAGAGGGCCTGAAGCTTTCTTT. Translated: CASSLRGPEAFF.

The chain employs TRBV7-6 and TRBJ2-7; TRBD2 matches at 8 bases. The CDR3 is 14 residues long. The germline V gene has CDR1 SGHVS and CDR2 FNYEAQ. Losses at the gene ends were 1 base for V and 2 bases for J; bases not matched to a gene: 1. The CDR3: CASSLGSGTYEQYF. The DNA of the CDR3 is TGTGCCAGCAGCTTAGGTAGCGGGACCTACGAGCAGTACTTC.

The genes are TRBV13 and TRBJ2-2; TRBD2 is a possible D gene (7 bases). Germline-derived CDR1 and CDR2 are PRHDT and FYEKMQ (reference sequence). The V end lost 3 bases, the J end lost 2 bases, and 10 bases lay between the germline ends. This CDR3 spans 15 amino acids. As DNA, the CDR3 is TGTGCCAGCAGCTTGGGCGGGGGCAACACCGGGGAGCTGTTTTTT. It is translated as CASSLGGGNTGELFF.

The chain has TRBV4-2 and TRBJ2-7, with D maybe TRBD2 (5 bases). Trimming pared 5 bases from V and 6 bases from J, leaving 11 bases between. The germline V gene has CDR1 LGHNA and CDR2 YNFKEQ. The CDR3 spans 12 residues. In nucleotides, the CDR3 is TGTGCCAGCAGCAGGGAGTCCGCCGAGCAGTACTTC. Protein: CASSRESAEQYF.

The chain is built from TRBV18 and TRBJ2-7, with TRBD2 identical over 9 bases. CDR3 length: 19 amino acids. The V segment lost 3 bases and the J segment 2 bases; nucleotides outside the gene matches: 17. Germline V gene data show CDR1 as KGHSH and CDR2 as LQKENI. The CDR3 loop is CASSPSARLGGLATYEQYF. The DNA of the CDR3 is TGTGCCAGCTCACCCTCTGCCAGGCTGGGGGGACTAGCTACCTACGAGCAGTACTTC.

The chain is built from TRBV2 and TRBJ2-7; D is perhaps TRBD2 (7 bases). Per the germline V gene, CDR1 is SNHLY and CDR2 is FYNNEI. The ends were cut back, 7 bases at V and 2 bases at J, with 21 bases in the middle. The CDR3 length is 16 residues. The CDR3 nucleotides read TGTGCCAGCACTGCACCCAGGGGAGGGGCCACCTACGAGCAGTACTTC. Amino acid sequence: CASTAPRGGATYEQYF.